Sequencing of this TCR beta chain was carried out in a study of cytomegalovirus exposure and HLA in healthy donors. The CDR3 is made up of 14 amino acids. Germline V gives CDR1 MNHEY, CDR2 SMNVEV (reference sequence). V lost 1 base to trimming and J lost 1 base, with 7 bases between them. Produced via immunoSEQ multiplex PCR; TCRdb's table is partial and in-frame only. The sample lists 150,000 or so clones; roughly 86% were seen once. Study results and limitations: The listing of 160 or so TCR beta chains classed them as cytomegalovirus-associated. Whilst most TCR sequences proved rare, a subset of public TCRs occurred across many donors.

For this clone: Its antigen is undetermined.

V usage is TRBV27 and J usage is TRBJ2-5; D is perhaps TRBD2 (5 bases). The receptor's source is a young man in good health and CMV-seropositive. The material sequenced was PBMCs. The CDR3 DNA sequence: TGTGCCAGCAGTTTATTTGGGAGCCAAGAGACCCAGTACTTC. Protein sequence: CASSLFGSQETQYF.